This TCR beta chain was profiled in a study of blood T cell repertoires in COVID-19. Study context: Samples of COVID-19 (acute and convalescent) were obtained from the United States, Italy and Spain.

Repertoires were generated with immunoSEQ multiplex PCR, while TCRdb's copy carries only in-frame clones and drops some. The table includes roughly 240,000 clones, roughly 85% detected once. Sequencing input: peripheral blood. The sequence was obtained from a man aged 60 to 69 who had recovered from COVID-19.

The CDR3 spells CASSQEAARGTEAFF. The CDR3 coding sequence is TGTGCCAGCAGCCAAGAGGCCGCCCGGGGCACTGAAGCTTTCTTT. The chain recombines TRBV3-1 (or the pseudogene TRBV3-2) with TRBJ1-1; D is unclear. Looked up from germline, CDR1 is LGHDT and CDR2 is YNNKEL (reference sequence). The CDR3 extends over 15 amino acids. With 0 bases removed from V and 4 bases from J, the gap between germline ends came to 12 bases.